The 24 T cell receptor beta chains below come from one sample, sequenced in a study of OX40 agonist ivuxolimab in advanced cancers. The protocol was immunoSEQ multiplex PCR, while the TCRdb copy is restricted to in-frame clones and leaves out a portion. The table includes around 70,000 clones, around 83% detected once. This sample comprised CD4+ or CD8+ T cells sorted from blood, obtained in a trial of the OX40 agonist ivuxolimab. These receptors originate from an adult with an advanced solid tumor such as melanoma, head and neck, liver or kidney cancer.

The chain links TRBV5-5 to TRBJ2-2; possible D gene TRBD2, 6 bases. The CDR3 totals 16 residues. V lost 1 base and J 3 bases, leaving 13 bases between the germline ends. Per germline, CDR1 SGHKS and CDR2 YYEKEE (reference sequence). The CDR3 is CASSLFAGLDTGELFF. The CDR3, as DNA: TGTGCCAGCAGCTTGTTTGCGGGGCTGGACACCGGGGAGCTGTTTTTT.

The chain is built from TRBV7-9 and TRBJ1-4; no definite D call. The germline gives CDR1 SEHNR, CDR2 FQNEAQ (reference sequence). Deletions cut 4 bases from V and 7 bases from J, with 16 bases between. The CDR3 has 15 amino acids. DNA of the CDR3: TGTGCCAGCAGCTCCCCCGAGGCGAGCAGTGAAAAACTGTTTTTT. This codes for CASSSPEASSEKLFF.

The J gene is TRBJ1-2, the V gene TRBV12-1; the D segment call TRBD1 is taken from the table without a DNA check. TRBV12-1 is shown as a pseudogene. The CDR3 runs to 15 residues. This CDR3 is CASSYRQAPNYGYTF. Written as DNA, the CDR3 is TGTGCCAGCAGCTACAGACAGGCCCCCAACTATGGCTACACCTTC.

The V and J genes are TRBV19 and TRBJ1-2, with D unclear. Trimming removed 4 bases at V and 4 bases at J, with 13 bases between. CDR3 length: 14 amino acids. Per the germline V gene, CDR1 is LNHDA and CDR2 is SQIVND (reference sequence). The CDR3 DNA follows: TGTGCCAGTAGTACCCGGGAAGCCCTCTATGGCTACACCTTC. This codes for CASSTREALYGYTF.

CDR3 protein: CASSSSYREGLRYF. The CDR3 DNA sequence: TGTGCCAGCAGTTCCTCCTACCGGGAGGGCCTGAGGTACTTC. The chain recombines TRBV6-6 with TRBJ2-7; 8 bases align to TRBD2. The CDR3 has 14 amino acids. CDR1 MNHNY and CDR2 SVGAGI come from the germline V gene (reference sequence). V gave up 4 bases and J gave up 12 bases; unmatched junction bases: 14.

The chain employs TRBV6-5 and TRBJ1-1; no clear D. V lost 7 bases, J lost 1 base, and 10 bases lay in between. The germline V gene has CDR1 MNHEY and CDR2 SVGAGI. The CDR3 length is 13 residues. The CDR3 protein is CASTGFGNTEAFF. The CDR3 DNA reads TGTGCCAGCACCGGGTTCGGGAACACTGAAGCTTTCTTT.

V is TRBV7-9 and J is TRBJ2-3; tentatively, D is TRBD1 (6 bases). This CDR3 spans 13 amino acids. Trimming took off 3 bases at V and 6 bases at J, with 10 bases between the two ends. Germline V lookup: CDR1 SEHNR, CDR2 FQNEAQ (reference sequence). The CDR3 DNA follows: TGTGCCAGCAGCTTTCCAGGGGTGGATACGCAGTATTTT. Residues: CASSFPGVDTQYF.

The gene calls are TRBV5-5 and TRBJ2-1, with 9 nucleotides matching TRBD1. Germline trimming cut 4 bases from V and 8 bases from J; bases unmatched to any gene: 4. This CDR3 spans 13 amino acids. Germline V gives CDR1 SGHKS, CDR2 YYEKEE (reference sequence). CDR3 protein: CASSGTGKDEQFF. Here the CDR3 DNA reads TGTGCCAGCAGCGGGACAGGGAAAGATGAGCAGTTCTTC.

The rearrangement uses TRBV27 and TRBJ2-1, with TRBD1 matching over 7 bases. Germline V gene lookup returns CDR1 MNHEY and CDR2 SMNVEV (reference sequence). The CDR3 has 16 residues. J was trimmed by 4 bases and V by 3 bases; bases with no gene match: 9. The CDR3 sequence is CASSLSHGDSYNEQFF. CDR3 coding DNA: TGTGCCAGCAGTTTGAGTCATGGGGACAGTTACAATGAGCAGTTCTTC.

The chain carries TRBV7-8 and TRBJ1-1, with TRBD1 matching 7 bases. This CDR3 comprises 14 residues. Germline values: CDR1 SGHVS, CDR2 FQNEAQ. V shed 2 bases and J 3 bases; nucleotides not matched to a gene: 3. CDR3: CASSLRQGYTEAFF. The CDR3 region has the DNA TGTGCCAGCAGCTTAAGACAGGGATACACTGAAGCTTTCTTT.

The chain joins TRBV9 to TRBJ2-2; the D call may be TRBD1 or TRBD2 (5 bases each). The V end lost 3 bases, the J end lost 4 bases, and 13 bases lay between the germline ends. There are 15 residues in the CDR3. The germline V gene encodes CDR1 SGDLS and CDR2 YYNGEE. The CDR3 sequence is CASSAGGHSTGELFF. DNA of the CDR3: TGTGCCAGCAGCGCCGGAGGACATAGCACCGGGGAGCTGTTTTTT. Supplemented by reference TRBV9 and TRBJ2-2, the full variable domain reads DSGVTQTPKHLITATGQRVTLRCSPRSGDLSVYWYQQSLDQGLQFLIQYYNGEERAKGNILERFSAQQFPDLHSELNLSSLELGDSALYFCASSAGGHSTGELFFGEGSRLTVL.

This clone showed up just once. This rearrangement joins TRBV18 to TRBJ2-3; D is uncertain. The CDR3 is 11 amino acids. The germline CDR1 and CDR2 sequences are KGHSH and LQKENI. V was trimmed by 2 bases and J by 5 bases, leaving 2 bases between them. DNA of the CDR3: TGTGCCAGCTCACCAGGAGATACGCAGTATTTT. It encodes CASSPGDTQYF.

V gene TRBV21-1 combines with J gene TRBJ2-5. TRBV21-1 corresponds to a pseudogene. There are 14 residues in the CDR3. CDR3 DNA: TGTGCCAGCAATCAAGGGGCGGGTACAGAGACCCAGTACTTC. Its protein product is CASNQGAGTETQYF.

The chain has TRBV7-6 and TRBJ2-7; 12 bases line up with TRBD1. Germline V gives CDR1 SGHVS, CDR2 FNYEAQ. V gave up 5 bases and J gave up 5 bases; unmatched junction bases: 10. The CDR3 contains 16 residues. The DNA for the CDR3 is TGTGCCAGCAGCCTCCCTGGGGACAGGGGGCGTAACGAGCAGTACTTC. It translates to CASSLPGDRGRNEQYF.

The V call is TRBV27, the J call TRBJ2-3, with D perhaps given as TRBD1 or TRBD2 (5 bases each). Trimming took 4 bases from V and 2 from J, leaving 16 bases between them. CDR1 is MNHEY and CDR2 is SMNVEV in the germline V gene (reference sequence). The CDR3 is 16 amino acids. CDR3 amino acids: CASSYKGRGATDTQYF. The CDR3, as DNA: TGTGCCAGCAGTTATAAGGGTAGGGGAGCCACAGATACGCAGTATTTT.

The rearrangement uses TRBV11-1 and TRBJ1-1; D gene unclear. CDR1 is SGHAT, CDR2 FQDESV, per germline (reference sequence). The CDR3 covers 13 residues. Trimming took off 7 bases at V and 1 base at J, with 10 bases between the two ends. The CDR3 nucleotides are TGTGCCAGCAATCGACGGCCGAACACTGAAGCTTTCTTT. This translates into CASNRRPNTEAFF.

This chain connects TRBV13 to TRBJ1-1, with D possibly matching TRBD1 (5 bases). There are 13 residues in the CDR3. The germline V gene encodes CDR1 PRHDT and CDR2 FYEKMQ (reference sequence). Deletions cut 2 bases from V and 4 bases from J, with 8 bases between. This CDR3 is CASSLWGGTEAFF. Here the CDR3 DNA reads TGTGCCAGCAGCTTATGGGGGGGCACTGAAGCTTTCTTT.

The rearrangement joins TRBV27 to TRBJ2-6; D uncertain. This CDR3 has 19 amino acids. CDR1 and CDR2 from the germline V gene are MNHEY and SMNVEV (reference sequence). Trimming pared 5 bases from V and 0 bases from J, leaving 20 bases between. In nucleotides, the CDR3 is TGTGCCAGCAGTCTCCGTCACAGCACGGAAAGCTCTGGGGCCAACGTCCTGACTTTC. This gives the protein CASSLRHSTESSGANVLTF. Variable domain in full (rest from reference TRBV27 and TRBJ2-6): EAQVTQNPRYLITVTGKKLTVTCSQNMNHEYMSWYRQDPGLGLRQIYYSMNVEVTDKGDVPEGYKVSRKEKRNFPLILESPSPNQTSLYFCASSLRHSTESSGANVLTFGAGSRLTVL.

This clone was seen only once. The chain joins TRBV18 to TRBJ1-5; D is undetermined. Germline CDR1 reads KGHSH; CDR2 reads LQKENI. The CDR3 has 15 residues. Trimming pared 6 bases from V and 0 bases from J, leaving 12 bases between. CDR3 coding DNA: TGTGCCAGCTCGGTGGGCCGGGGTAGCAATCAGCCCCAGCATTTT. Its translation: CASSVGRGSNQPQHF.

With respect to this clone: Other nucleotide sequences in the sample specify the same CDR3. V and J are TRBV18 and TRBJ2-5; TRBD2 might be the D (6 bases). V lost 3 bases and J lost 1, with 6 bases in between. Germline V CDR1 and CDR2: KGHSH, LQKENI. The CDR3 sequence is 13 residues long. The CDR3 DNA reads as TGTGCCAGCTCACCCGGGGGCCAAGAGACCCAGTACTTC. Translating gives CASSPGGQETQYF. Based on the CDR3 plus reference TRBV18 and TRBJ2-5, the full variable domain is NAGVMQNPRHLVRRRGQEARLRCSPMKGHSHVYWYRQLPEEGLKFMVYLQKENIIDESGMPKERFSAEFPKEGPSILRIQQVVRGDSAAYFCASSPGGQETQYFGPGTRLLVL.

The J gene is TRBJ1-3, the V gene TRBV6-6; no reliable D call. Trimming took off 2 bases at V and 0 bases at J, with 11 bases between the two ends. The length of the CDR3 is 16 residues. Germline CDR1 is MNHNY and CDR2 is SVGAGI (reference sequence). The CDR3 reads CASSYARTSSGNTIYF. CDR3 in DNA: TGTGCCAGCAGTTACGCCCGGACCTCCTCTGGAAACACCATATATTTT.

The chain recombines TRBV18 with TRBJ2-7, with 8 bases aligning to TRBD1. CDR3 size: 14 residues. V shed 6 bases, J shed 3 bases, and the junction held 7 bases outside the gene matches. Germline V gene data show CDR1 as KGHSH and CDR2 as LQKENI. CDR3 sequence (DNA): TGTGCCAGCTCTTCACAGGGGGTAATCTACGAGCAGTACTTC. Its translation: CASSSQGVIYEQYF.

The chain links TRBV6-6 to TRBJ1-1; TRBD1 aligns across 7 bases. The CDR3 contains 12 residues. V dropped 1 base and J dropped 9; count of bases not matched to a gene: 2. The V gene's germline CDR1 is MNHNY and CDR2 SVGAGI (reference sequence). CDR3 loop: CASSYLTGKAFF. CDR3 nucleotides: TGTGCCAGCAGTTACTTGACAGGGAAAGCTTTCTTT.

In DNA form, the CDR3 reads TGTGCCAGCACCTTTATACCTAGCTCTGGGGCCAACGTCCTGACTTTC. This codes for CASTFIPSSGANVLTF. The chain joins TRBV7-9 to TRBJ2-6; D unresolved. The CDR3 runs to 16 residues. Germline V gene lookup returns CDR1 SEHNR and CDR2 FQNEAQ (reference sequence). The V and J ends lost 7 bases and 0 bases respectively, with 13 bases between them. Complete variable domain (other parts from reference TRBV7-9 and TRBJ2-6): DTGVSQNPRHKITKRGQNVTFRCDPISEHNRLYWYRQTLGQGPEFLTYFQNEAQLEKSRLLSDRFSAERPKGSFSTLEIQRTEQGDSAMYLCASTFIPSSGANVLTFGAGSRLTVL.